This T cell receptor (beta chain) stems from a study of OX40 agonist ivuxolimab in advanced cancers. Study summary: Three patients responded partially, comprising one with hepatocellular carcinoma and two with cutaneous melanoma.

Assay: immunoSEQ multiplex PCR; the TCRdb copy retains only in-frame clones and omits some. The sample lists 45,000 to 60,000 clones; 80% to 95% were seen once. This sample comprised CD4+ or CD8+ T cells sorted from blood, obtained in a trial of the OX40 agonist ivuxolimab. The receptor comes from an adult with an advanced solid tumor such as melanoma, head and neck, liver or kidney cancer.

The CDR3 DNA reads TGCGCCAGCAGCTTAGAGAGGGGGACAGATACGCAGTATTTT. It specifies CASSLERGTDTQYF. This chain connects TRBV5-1 to TRBJ2-3; possible D gene TRBD1, 6 bases. The germline V gene encodes CDR1 SGHRS and CDR2 YFSETQ. There are 14 residues in the CDR3. V lost 2 bases and J lost 3, with 10 bases in between.